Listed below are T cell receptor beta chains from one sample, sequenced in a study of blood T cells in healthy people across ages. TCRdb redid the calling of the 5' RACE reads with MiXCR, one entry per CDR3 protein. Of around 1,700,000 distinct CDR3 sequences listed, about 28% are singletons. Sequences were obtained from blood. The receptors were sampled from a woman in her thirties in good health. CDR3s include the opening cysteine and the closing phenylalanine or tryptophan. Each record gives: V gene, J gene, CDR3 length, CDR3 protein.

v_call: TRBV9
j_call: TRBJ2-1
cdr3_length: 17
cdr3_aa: CANSGMTSGRIYNEQFF

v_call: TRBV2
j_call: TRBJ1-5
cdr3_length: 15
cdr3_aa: CASSEGRERNQPQHF

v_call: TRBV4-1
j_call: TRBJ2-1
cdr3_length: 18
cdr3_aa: CASSQPPGGLAGEREQFF

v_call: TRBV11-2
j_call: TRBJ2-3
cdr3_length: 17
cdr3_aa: CASSPRTGRLSTDTQYF

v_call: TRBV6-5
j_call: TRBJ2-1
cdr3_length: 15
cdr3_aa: CASSRDRPDYNEQFF

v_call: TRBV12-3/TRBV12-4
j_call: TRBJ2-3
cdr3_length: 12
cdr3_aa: CASSPLPEGRYF

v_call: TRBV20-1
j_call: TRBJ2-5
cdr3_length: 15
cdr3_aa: CSAPGLGRADLEQYF

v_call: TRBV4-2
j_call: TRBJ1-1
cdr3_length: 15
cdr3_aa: CASSQYWQPNTEAFF

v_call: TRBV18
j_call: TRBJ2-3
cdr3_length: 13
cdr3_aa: CASSPPVADTQYF

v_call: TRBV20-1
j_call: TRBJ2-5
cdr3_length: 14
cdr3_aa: CSVFRQTIQETQYF